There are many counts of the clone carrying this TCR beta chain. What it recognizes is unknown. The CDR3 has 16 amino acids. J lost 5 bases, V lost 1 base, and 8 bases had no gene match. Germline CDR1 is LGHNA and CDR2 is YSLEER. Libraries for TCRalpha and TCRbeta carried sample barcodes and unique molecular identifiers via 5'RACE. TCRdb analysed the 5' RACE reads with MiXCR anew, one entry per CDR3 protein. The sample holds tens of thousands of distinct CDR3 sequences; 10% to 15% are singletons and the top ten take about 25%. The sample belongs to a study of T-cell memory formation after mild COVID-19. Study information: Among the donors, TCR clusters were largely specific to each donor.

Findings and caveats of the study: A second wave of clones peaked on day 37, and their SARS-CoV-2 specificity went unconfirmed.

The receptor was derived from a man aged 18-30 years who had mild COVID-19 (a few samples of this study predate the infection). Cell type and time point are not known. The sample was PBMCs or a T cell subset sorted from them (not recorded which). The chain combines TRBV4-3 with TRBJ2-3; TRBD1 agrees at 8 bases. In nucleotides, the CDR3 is TGCGCCAGCAGCCAAGGACACGGCAGGGGGCAAGATACGCAGTATTTT. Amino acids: CASSQGHGRGQDTQYF.